Listed here are 28 T cell receptor beta chains from one sample, sequenced in a study of cytomegalovirus exposure and HLA in healthy donors. The PCR ran on 60 Vbeta and 13 Jbeta primers. Clones were read by immunoSEQ multiplex PCR, and TCRdb kept only the in-frame ones, dropping some. This repertoire includes about 150,000 clones. The sample consisted of PBMCs. The source of these receptors is a woman in her forties or fifties in good health and CMV-seronegative.

The chain is built from TRBV5-1 and TRBJ2-7; the match to TRBD2 covers 9 bases. The CDR3 length is 15 residues. The germline gives CDR1 SGHRS, CDR2 YFSETQ. The ends lost 4 bases at V and 6 bases at J; junction bases unmatched: 11. The CDR3 protein is CASSPLEREAGEQYF. The CDR3 nucleotides read TGCGCCAGCAGCCCCTTGGAGCGGGAGGCCGGCGAGCAGTACTTC.

V usage is TRBV5-4 and J usage is TRBJ2-7, with TRBD2 matching 8 bases. In germline, CDR1 is SGHNT, CDR2 YYREEE (reference sequence). This CDR3 is built from 15 residues. V dropped 0 bases and J dropped 2; count of bases not matched to a gene: 4. CDR3 nucleotide sequence: TGTGCCAGCAGCTTGGACTACGGGGGGGCCTACGAGCAGTACTTC. This sequence encodes CASSLDYGGAYEQYF.

V gene TRBV5-4 combines with J gene TRBJ2-4; 7 positions agree with TRBD1. This CDR3 has 17 residues. The V and J ends lost 4 bases and 0 bases, in that order; junction bases with no gene match: 10. Germline V gene sequence: CDR1 SGHNT, CDR2 YYREEE (reference sequence). The CDR3 region has the DNA TGTGCCAGCAGCCCCCTCCCAGGGGGATCAGCCAAAAACATTCAGTACTTC. This gives the protein CASSPLPGGSAKNIQYF. Variable domain in full (rest from reference TRBV5-4 and TRBJ2-4): ETGVTQSPTHLIKTRGQQVTLRCSSQSGHNTVSWYQQALGQGPQFIFQYYREEENGRGNFPPRFSGLQFPNYSSELNVNALELDDSALYLCASSPLPGGSAKNIQYFGAGTRLSVL.

This chain links TRBV7-2 with TRBJ1-2; D is perhaps TRBD1 (6 bases). Germline CDR1 is SGHTA and CDR2 is FQGNSA. Trimming pared 4 bases from V and 0 bases from J, leaving 15 bases between. The CDR3 spans 16 residues. In nucleotides, the CDR3 is TGTGCCAGCAGCTACACCGGGACATCCACTAACTATGGCTACACCTTC. Amino acids: CASSYTGTSTNYGYTF.

The CDR3 DNA is TGTGCCAGCACTCTTCAAACCGGGACTAGGTCAGATACGCAGTATTTT. Amino acid sequence: CASTLQTGTRSDTQYF. The chain couples TRBV5-4 to TRBJ2-3; TRBD2 aligns across 8 bases. From germline, CDR1 is SGHNT and CDR2 YYREEE (reference sequence). This CDR3 has 16 amino acids. Unmatched junction bases numbered 13, after V lost 6 bases and J lost 4 bases.

V usage is TRBV5-4 and J usage is TRBJ2-5; TRBD2 is a possible D gene (6 bases). CDR1 and CDR2 from the germline V gene are SGHNT and YYREEE (reference sequence). Trimming pared 2 bases from V and 3 bases from J, leaving 17 bases between. The CDR3 is made up of 16 amino acids. The CDR3 is CASSFNLGLNKETQYF. CDR3 bases: TGTGCCAGCAGCTTTAATCTGGGACTCAATAAAGAGACCCAGTACTTC.

The chain combines TRBV7-2 with TRBJ2-7; no clear D gene. This CDR3 has 17 residues. The V gene's germline CDR1 is SGHTA and CDR2 FQGNSA. V lost 1 base to trimming and J lost 1 base, with 17 bases between them. CDR3 nucleotide sequence: TGTGCCAGCAGCTTAGTTCGTGGCAGAATCCAGTCCTACGAGCAGTACTTC. This translates into CASSLVRGRIQSYEQYF.

The V call is TRBV4-1, the J call TRBJ2-1; TRBD2 aligns across 8 bases. The CDR3 spans 16 residues. V shed 1 base, J shed 2 bases, and the junction held 4 bases outside the gene matches. Germline CDR1 MGHRA, CDR2 YSYEKL. The CDR3 region is CASSQGAGGTYNEQFF. CDR3 DNA sequence: TGCGCCAGCAGCCAAGGTGCGGGAGGTACCTACAATGAGCAGTTCTTC.

V and J are TRBV6-4 and TRBJ2-2; 7 nucleotides match TRBD2. CDR1 is MRHNA, CDR2 SNTAGT, per germline. V lost 0 bases, J lost 4 bases, and 11 bases stayed unmatched. The length of the CDR3 is 18 residues. The CDR3 loop reads CASSDSSLADRGTGELFF. The CDR3 coding sequence is TGTGCCAGCAGTGACTCGTCGCTAGCGGATAGGGGCACCGGGGAGCTGTTTTTT.

The rearrangement joins TRBV10-2 to TRBJ1-2; 7 bases fit TRBD1. The CDR3 spans 14 residues. Germline CDR1 WSHSY, CDR2 SAAADI. J was trimmed by 5 bases and V by 7 bases; bases with no gene match: 10. The CDR3 bases are TGCGCCAGCAAAGGGGCAGGGGGAAATTATGGCTACACCTTC. Amino acid sequence: CASKGAGGNYGYTF.

This chain links TRBV4-1 with TRBJ2-1; 8 nucleotides match TRBD2. Germline lookup yields CDR1 MGHRA and CDR2 YSYEKL. V was clipped by 1 base and J by 2 bases; unmatched bases: 4. The CDR3 is 16 residues long. The CDR3 DNA sequence: TGCGCCAGCAGCCAAGTAAGCGGGAGCCCCTACAATGAGCAGTTCTTC. It codes for CASSQVSGSPYNEQFF.

The chain recombines TRBV2 with TRBJ2-5, with 8 bases matching TRBD2. The CDR3 is 14 amino acids. Unmatched junction bases numbered 7, after V lost 3 bases and J lost 7 bases. Per the germline V gene, CDR1 is SNHLY and CDR2 is FYNNEI. CDR3 in amino acids: CASSEVRAGGTQYF. The CDR3 bases are TGTGCCAGCAGTGAGGTTCGGGCGGGAGGGACCCAGTACTTC. Full variable domain (missing parts from reference TRBV2 and TRBJ2-5): EPEVTQTPSHQVTQMGQEVILRCVPISNHLYFYWYRQILGQKVEFLVSFYNNEISEKSEIFDDQFSVERPDGSNFTLKIRSTKLEDSAMYFCASSEVRAGGTQYFGPGTRLLVL.

This chain joins TRBV27 and TRBJ1-1; 8 bases agree with TRBD1. CDR3 length: 16 residues. The germline V gene has CDR1 MNHEY and CDR2 SMNVEV (reference sequence). V shed 1 base, J shed 3 bases, and the junction held 7 bases outside the gene matches. The CDR3 sequence: CASSLWGDRGYTEAFF. CDR3 DNA: TGTGCCAGCAGTTTATGGGGAGACAGGGGTTACACTGAAGCTTTCTTT.

This rearrangement joins TRBV19 to TRBJ1-4; weak D call: TRBD1 (5 bases). Germline lookup yields CDR1 LNHDA and CDR2 SQIVND (reference sequence). This CDR3 spans 14 amino acids. V was cut by 10 bases and J by 8 bases, with 20 bases left in between. The CDR3 protein is CATLGLPVEEKLFF. In DNA form, the CDR3 reads TGTGCCACCCTGGGACTCCCGGTGGAGGAAAAACTGTTTTTT.

This chain uses TRBV18 with TRBJ1-6; 7 bases line up with TRBD1. The V and J ends lost 5 bases and 8 bases, in that order; junction bases with no gene match: 6. The CDR3 spans 14 residues. Per germline, CDR1 KGHSH and CDR2 LQKENI. In DNA form, the CDR3 reads TGTGCCAGCTCATCGACAGGGTGGGATTCACCCCTCCACTTT. Its translation: CASSSTGWDSPLHF.

V gene TRBV28 combines with J gene TRBJ2-5; D may be TRBD1 (7 bases). The closer fit of TRBJ2-7 to the DNA end suggests the J call may be wrong. CDR3 size: 14 residues. Germline V gene lookup returns CDR1 MDHEN and CDR2 SYDVKM. CDR3 residues: CASNHRGGSYEQYF. In DNA, the CDR3 is TGTGCCAGCAACCACAGGGGAGGCTCCTACGAGCAGTACTTC.

The chain carries TRBV28 and TRBJ2-2, with D unresolved. V gave up 6 bases and J gave up 4 bases, with 9 bases separating them. The CDR3 has 13 amino acids. CDR1 is MDHEN and CDR2 is SYDVKM in the germline V gene. The CDR3 bases are TGTGCCAGCAGATCCCGTCTCACCGGGGAGCTGTTTTTT. Protein: CASRSRLTGELFF. Full variable domain (remainder filled in from reference TRBV28 and TRBJ2-2): DVKVTQSSRYLVKRTGEKVFLECVQDMDHENMFWYRQDPGLGLRLIYFSYDVKMKEKGDIPEGYSVSREKKERFSLILESASTNQTSMYLCASRSRLTGELFFGEGSRLTVL.

The gene calls are TRBV6-6 and TRBJ1-1; 7 nucleotides agree with TRBD1. The CDR3 has 11 amino acids. CDR1 MNHNY and CDR2 SVGAGI come from the germline V gene (reference sequence). V gave up 4 bases and J gave up 10 bases; unmatched junction bases: 3. CDR3 sequence (DNA): TGTGCCAGCAGTTCCTCAGGGGGAGCTTTCTTT. Its protein product is CASSSSGGAFF.

The chain uses TRBV6-1 and TRBJ2-4; D is possibly TRBD1 (8 bases). The germline V and J ends were trimmed by 6 bases and 3 bases, with 15 bases remaining between them. Germline V gives CDR1 MNHNS, CDR2 SASEGT. The CDR3 length is 15 residues. The DNA of the CDR3 is TGTGCCAGCAGCCCGGACAGGGAGGGCAAAAACATTCAGTACTTC. It is translated as CASSPDREGKNIQYF.

The chain has TRBV5-1 and TRBJ1-1; 11 bases are a match to TRBD1. Germline trimming cut 4 bases from V and 10 bases from J; bases unmatched to any gene: 6. Germline lookup yields CDR1 SGHRS and CDR2 YFSETQ. This CDR3 has 13 residues. CDR3 nucleotide sequence: TGCGCCAGCAGCCCGGACAGGGGGCGGGGAGCTTTCTTT. As protein: CASSPDRGRGAFF.

The chain uses TRBV6-4 and TRBJ2-2; TRBD2 aligns across 8 bases. Germline-derived CDR1 and CDR2 are MRHNA and SNTAGT. The CDR3 has 15 residues. V trimming: 5 bases; J trimming: 7 bases; junction bases outside the gene matches: 9. The CDR3 region has the DNA TGTGCCAGCAGTCGAGAAGCGGGAGTGTTCGGGGAGCTGTTTTTT. Translation: CASSREAGVFGELFF.

The chain uses TRBV28 and TRBJ1-2; D is ambiguous. Germline CDR1 is MDHEN and CDR2 is SYDVKM. This CDR3 has 13 residues. The V end lost 7 bases, the J end lost 8 bases, and 17 bases lay between the germline ends. CDR3 in DNA: TGTGCCAGCAAACCTTCTAGGCTCTCGGGCTACACCTTC. It encodes CASKPSRLSGYTF.

The chain couples TRBV7-2 to TRBJ2-6; D possibly corresponds to TRBD2 (5 bases). This CDR3 is built from 15 residues. Trimming removed 5 bases at V and 4 bases at J, with 12 bases between. Germline V gene data show CDR1 as SGHTA and CDR2 as FQGNSA. The CDR3 nucleotides are TGTGCCAGCAGCGGAGGAAGAGCGGGGGCCAACGTCCTGACTTTC. Amino acid sequence: CASSGGRAGANVLTF.

The V call is TRBV30, the J call TRBJ1-4; TRBD1 matches 7 bases. The J segment lost 8 bases and the V segment lost 4 bases, leaving 7 bases of the junction unmatched. Looked up from germline, CDR1 is GTSNPN and CDR2 is SVGIG (reference sequence). There are 13 residues in the CDR3. The CDR3 nucleotides are TGTGCCTGGAACAGGGGAGTAGAGGAAAAACTGTTTTTT. Residues: CAWNRGVEEKLFF. Based on the CDR3 plus reference TRBV30 and TRBJ1-4, the full variable domain is SQTIHQWPATLVQPVGSPLSLECTVEGTSNPNLYWYRQAAGRGLQLLFYSVGIGQISSEVPQNLSASRPQDRQFILSSKKLLLSDSGFYLCAWNRGVEEKLFFGSGTQLSVL.

V usage is TRBV7-9 and J usage is TRBJ2-1, with 8 bases fitting TRBD2. This CDR3 is 13 amino acids long. Per the germline V gene, CDR1 is SEHNR and CDR2 is FQNEAQ (reference sequence). The V and J ends lost 3 bases and 9 bases, in that order; junction bases with no gene match: 4. CDR3 residues: CASSFELAVEQFF. The CDR3 coding sequence is TGTGCCAGCAGCTTCGAACTAGCGGTTGAGCAGTTCTTC.

J is TRBJ2-7 and V is TRBV4-2; 7 bases line up with TRBD2. In germline, CDR1 is LGHNA, CDR2 YNFKEQ. The CDR3 contains 15 residues. J lost 6 bases, V lost 2 bases, and 10 bases had no gene match. DNA of the CDR3: TGTGCCAGCAGCCAAAACCCGGGAGGACCCGGCGAGCAGTACTTC. Translation: CASSQNPGGPGEQYF.

CDR3 residues: CASSFRGGYGYTF. The DNA of the CDR3 is TGTGCCAGCAGTTTCAGGGGCGGCTATGGCTACACCTTC. The chain couples TRBV28 to TRBJ1-2; tentatively, D is TRBD1 (6 bases). V gave up 3 bases and J gave up 4 bases, with 9 bases separating them. The CDR3 totals 13 residues. Per germline, CDR1 MDHEN and CDR2 SYDVKM.

This chain joins TRBV9 and TRBJ1-2, with unresolved D. The germline CDR1 and CDR2 sequences are SGDLS and YYNGEE. The CDR3 is 13 amino acids. Trimming cost V 2 bases and J 2 bases, with 7 bases left between them. The CDR3, as DNA: TGTGCCAGCAGCGTGGACTTGAACTATGGCTACACCTTC. Its translation: CASSVDLNYGYTF. Drawing the rest from reference TRBV9 and TRBJ1-2, the complete variable domain is DSGVTQTPKHLITATGQRVTLRCSPRSGDLSVYWYQQSLDQGLQFLIQYYNGEERAKGNILERFSAQQFPDLHSELNLSSLELGDSALYFCASSVDLNYGYTFGSGTRLTVV.